A selection of T cell receptor beta chains follows, all from one sample in a study of Ad26.COV2.S vaccination and SARS-CoV-2 variants. Data came from immunoSEQ multiplex PCR; TCRdb stores just in-frame clones and leaves some out. Of about 350,000 clones in the sample, roughly 81% are singletons; the top ten hold 3.3%. Sequencing was performed on peripheral blood, taken in a trial of Ad26.COV2.S vaccine versus placebo. These TCRs come from a person aged 18 to 59 who received the Ad26.COV2.S COVID-19 vaccine or a placebo. CDR3s include the opening cysteine and the closing phenylalanine or tryptophan. A D gene is named only where the DNA matches it firmly. Not all rows give a size; the values are once, few, many and, for expanded clones, a class.

CDR3	DNA	V	J	D	size
CASSPSRGATLSGNTIYF	TGTGCCAGCAGCCCTTCGCGCGGGGCAACACTCTCTGGAAACACCATATATTTT	TRBV28	TRBJ1-3	NA	NA
CASSPGTGTIRGQYF	TGTGCCAGCTCACCGGGGACGGGGACGATTCGGGGGCAGTACTTC	TRBV18	TRBJ2-7	NA	NA
CAPRDRDRKTQYF	TGTGCCCCAAGGGACAGGGATCGAAAGACCCAGTACTTC	TRBV24-1	TRBJ2-5	TRBD1	NA
CASSRLAGVDTQYF	TGTGCCAGCAGCCGACTAGCGGGGGTAGATACGCAGTATTTT	TRBV7-9	TRBJ2-3	TRBD2	once
CASSSSGDHTDTQYF	TGTGCCAGCAGTAGTAGCGGGGACCACACAGATACGCAGTATTTT	TRBV6-5	TRBJ2-3	TRBD2	NA
CASRIRGGNTEAFF	TGTGCCAGCAGGATAAGGGGGGGCAACACTGAAGCTTTCTTT	TRBV27	TRBJ1-1	NA	NA
CAISEYRQGAGETQYF	TGTGCCATCAGTGAGTACAGACAGGGGGCAGGAGAGACCCAGTACTTC	TRBV10-3	TRBJ2-5	TRBD1	NA
CASSTQIRGPSYEQYF	TGTGCCAGTAGTACGCAAATCAGGGGCCCCTCCTACGAGCAGTACTTC	TRBV19	TRBJ2-7	NA	NA
CASSYVGRADTQYF	TGTGCCAGCAGTTACGTCGGCCGCGCAGATACGCAGTATTTT	TRBV6-2/TRBV6-3	TRBJ2-3	NA	NA
CASSLVSVMNTEAFF	TGTGCCAGCAGCTTAGTCTCAGTCATGAACACTGAAGCTTTCTTT	TRBV7-2	TRBJ1-1	NA	NA
CASSLGSEDTIYF	TGTGCCAGCAGCTTGGGATCGGAGGACACCATATATTTT	TRBV5-6	TRBJ1-3	NA	many
CASSLEVSNTGELFF	TGTGCCAGCAGCTTGGAGGTATCGAACACCGGGGAGCTGTTTTTT	TRBV5-6	TRBJ2-2	NA	NA
CASSYRLGETQYF	TGTGCCAGCAGTTACCGATTGGGGGAGACCCAGTACTTC	TRBV6-5	TRBJ2-5	NA	NA
CASSPTGTGPEAFF	TGTGCCAGCAGCCCGACCGGGACAGGGCCTGAAGCTTTCTTT	TRBV11-3	TRBJ1-1	TRBD1	NA
CATSPTSGGETQYF	TGTGCCACCAGCCCTACTAGTGGGGGAGAGACCCAGTACTTC	TRBV15	TRBJ2-5	NA	NA
CASSVEGRYYNEQFF	TGTGCCAGCAGCGTAGAGGGACGCTACTACAATGAGCAGTTCTTC	TRBV9	TRBJ2-1	NA	NA
CASRLAGGIPGELFF	TGTGCCAGCAGACTAGCGGGAGGGATCCCCGGGGAGCTGTTTTTT	TRBV5-4	TRBJ2-2	TRBD2	NA
CASSASGNTEAFF	TGTGCCAGCAGCGCTTCGGGGAACACTGAAGCTTTCTTT	TRBV9	TRBJ1-1	NA	NA
CASSYSTSGNTIYF	TGTGCCAGCAGTTACTCGACTTCTGGAAACACCATATATTTT	TRBV6-5	TRBJ1-3	NA	NA
CASSAGAQTGIFSGRATDTQYF	TGTGCCAGCAGCGCCGGAGCCCAAACAGGGATCTTTAGCGGGAGGGCAACGGATACGCAGTATTTT	TRBV9	TRBJ2-3	TRBD2	NA
CASSAHRGLNTEAFF	TGTGCCAGCAGTGCCCACAGGGGGCTCAACACTGAAGCTTTCTTT	TRBV2	TRBJ1-1	TRBD1	few
CASSLLAHRGEQYF	TGTGCCAGCAGTTTACTAGCCCATCGAGGCGAGCAGTACTTC	TRBV27	TRBJ2-7	NA	once
CASGLEETQYF	TGTGCTAGTGGTTTGGAAGAGACCCAGTACTTC	TRBV12-5	TRBJ2-5	NA	NA
CSVGQGHGYTF	TGCAGCGTGGGACAGGGGCATGGCTACACCTTC	TRBV29-1	TRBJ1-2	TRBD1	NA
CASSPDRGAGQYF	TGTGCCAGCAGTCCTGACAGGGGCGCGGGGCAGTATTTT	TRBV27	TRBJ2-3	TRBD1	NA
CASRGEGRVFDGYTF	TGCGCCAGCAGGGGAGAGGGCAGGGTTTTTGATGGCTACACCTTC	TRBV10-2	TRBJ1-2	NA	once
CASSLGEDTEAFF	TGCGCCAGCAGCTTAGGGGAGGACACTGAAGCTTTCTTT	TRBV5-1	TRBJ1-1	NA	NA
CASSAFGGGQIF	TGCGCCAGCAGTGCTTTCGGGGGGGGCCAGATCTTC	TRBV10-1	TRBJ2-1	TRBD2	once
CASSRGLDINEQFF	TGTGCCAGTAGTAGGGGACTAGATATCAATGAGCAGTTCTTC	TRBV19	TRBJ2-1	TRBD2	once
CASSAGTGGTDTQYF	TGTGCCAGCAGTGCCGGGACAGGAGGCACAGATACGCAGTATTTT	TRBV2	TRBJ2-3	TRBD1	once
CASSYSSQLNTEAFF	TGTGCCAGCAGTTACTCAAGCCAATTGAACACTGAAGCTTTCTTT	TRBV6-6	TRBJ1-1	NA	once
CASSKVHFTYEQYF	TGTGCCAGCAGCAAAGTACACTTTACCTACGAGCAGTACTTC	TRBV21-1	TRBJ2-7	NA	few
CASSSQGWGQPQHF	TGTGCCAGCAGTTCACAGGGTTGGGGGCAGCCCCAGCATTTT	TRBV27	TRBJ1-5	NA	NA
CASSDLGEGAKNIQYF	TGTGCCAGCAGTGATTTGGGGGAAGGGGCCAAAAACATTCAGTACTTC	TRBV2	TRBJ2-4	NA	NA
CASSPAGGGYTF	TGCGCCAGCAGCCCGGCAGGGGGTGGCTACACCTTC	TRBV4-3	TRBJ1-2	TRBD1	NA
CASSADRSVWTGELFF	TGTGCCAGCAGTGCCGACAGGTCTGTCTGGACCGGGGAGCTGTTTTTT	TRBV6-1	TRBJ2-2	NA	NA
CASSLGLAGGPSGELFF	TGTGCCAGCAGCTTGGGACTAGCGGGAGGGCCTTCCGGGGAGCTGTTTTTT	TRBV5-4	TRBJ2-2	TRBD2	NA
CASSGLATSTDTQYF	TGCGCCAGCTCGGGACTAGCGACCAGCACAGATACGCAGTATTTT	TRBV10-2	TRBJ2-3	TRBD2	NA
CASSPPLAGVYEQYF	TGTGCCAGCTCACCACCCCTAGCGGGAGTCTACGAGCAGTACTTC	TRBV18	TRBJ2-7	TRBD2	NA
CASSPLPGTLPNIQYF	TGTGCCAGCTCACCACTACCTGGGACCCTCCCTAACATTCAGTACTTC	TRBV18	TRBJ2-4	NA	NA
CASSPERGTEAFF	TGTGCCAGCTCACCAGAAAGGGGGACTGAAGCTTTCTTT	TRBV18	TRBJ1-1	NA	NA
CASSSRTGRPEKLFF	TGTGCCAGCAGCTCCCGGACAGGGAGACCTGAAAAACTGTTTTTT	TRBV11-2	TRBJ1-4	TRBD1	NA
CASEAAPYQETQYF	TGTGCCAGTGAGGCAGCACCGTACCAAGAGACCCAGTACTTC	TRBV7-8	TRBJ2-5	NA	NA
CASSSTAPDQPQHF	TGTGCCAGCAGCTCGACAGCCCCCGATCAGCCCCAGCATTTT	TRBV7-9	TRBJ1-5	NA	once
CASSQLTGGAYGYTF	TGTGCCAGCAGCCAATTGACAGGGGGAGCCTATGGCTACACCTTC	TRBV3-1/TRBV3-2	TRBJ1-2	TRBD1	NA
CAISESRGGEKLFF	TGTGCCATCAGTGAGTCGCGGGGGGGCGAAAAACTGTTTTTT	TRBV10-3	TRBJ1-4	NA	NA
CASSPPGGGKSNEQFF	TGTGCCAGCTCACCACCGGGCGGGGGTAAGAGCAATGAGCAGTTCTTC	TRBV18	TRBJ2-1	TRBD2	NA
CASSVNRHATNEKLFF	TGTGCCAGCAGCGTCAACCGACACGCAACTAATGAAAAACTGTTTTTT	TRBV9	TRBJ1-4	NA	NA
CASSRGQVMNTEAFF	TGTGCCAGCAGCCGAGGACAGGTCATGAACACTGAAGCTTTCTTT	TRBV7-9	TRBJ1-1	TRBD1	few
CASSGQGPSTDTQYF	TGTGCCAGCAGCGGACAGGGCCCCAGCACAGATACGCAGTATTTT	TRBV6-2/TRBV6-3	TRBJ2-3	TRBD1	NA
CATSRDSGSGSYEQYF	TGTGCCACCAGCAGAGATTCGGGATCGGGGAGCTACGAGCAGTACTTC	TRBV15	TRBJ2-7	NA	NA
CASSFRDFPSYEQYF	TGTGCCAGCAGCTTCCGAGACTTCCCCTCCTACGAGCAGTACTTC	TRBV7-9	TRBJ2-7	NA	NA
CASRESGTGFGYTF	TGTGCCAGTAGGGAGTCCGGGACAGGGTTTGGCTACACCTTC	TRBV19	TRBJ1-2	TRBD1	medium-sized
CAWSGGVNQPQHF	TGTGCCTGGAGTGGGGGGGTTAATCAGCCCCAGCATTTT	TRBV30	TRBJ1-5	NA	NA
CASSQVVARAGVETQYF	TGTGCCAGCAGCCAAGTAGTCGCTAGAGCGGGGGTGGAGACCCAGTACTTC	TRBV3-1/TRBV3-2	TRBJ2-5	TRBD2	NA
CASSIPGKYNEQFF	TGTGCCAGTAGTATCCCCGGGAAATACAATGAGCAGTTCTTC	TRBV19	TRBJ2-1	NA	NA